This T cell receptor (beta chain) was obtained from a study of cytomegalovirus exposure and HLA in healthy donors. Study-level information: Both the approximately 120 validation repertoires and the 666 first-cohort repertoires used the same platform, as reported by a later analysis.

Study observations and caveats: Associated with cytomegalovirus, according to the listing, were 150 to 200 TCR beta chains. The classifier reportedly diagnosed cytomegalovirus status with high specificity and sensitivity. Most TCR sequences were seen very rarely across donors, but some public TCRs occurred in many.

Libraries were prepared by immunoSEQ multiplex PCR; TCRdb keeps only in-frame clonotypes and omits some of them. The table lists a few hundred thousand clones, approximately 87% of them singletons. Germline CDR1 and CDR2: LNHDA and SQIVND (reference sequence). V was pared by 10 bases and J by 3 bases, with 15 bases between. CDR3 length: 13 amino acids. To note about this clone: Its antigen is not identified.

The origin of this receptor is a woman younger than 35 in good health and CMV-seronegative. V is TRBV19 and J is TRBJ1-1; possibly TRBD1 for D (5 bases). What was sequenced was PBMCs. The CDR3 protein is CAISTARDTEAFF. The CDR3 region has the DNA TGTGCCATTTCGACAGCTAGGGACACTGAAGCTTTCTTT. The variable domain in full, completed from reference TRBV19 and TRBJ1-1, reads DGGITQSPKYLFRKEGQNVTLSCEQNLNHDAMYWYRQDPGQGLRLIYYSQIVNDFQKGDIAEGYSVSREKKESFPLTVTSAQKNPTAFYLCAISTARDTEAFFGQGTRLTVV.